Presented here are 18 T cell receptor beta chains from one specimen sequenced in a study of control samples from healthy donors and cancer patients. Only in-frame clones appear in the TCRdb table, and some are missing; sequencing was by immunoSEQ multiplex PCR. The sample has approximately 140,000 clones; roughly 92% are singletons. Sequencing was carried out using blood. The receptors come from a man aged 40-55 years in good health.

This clone appeared a single time. The V gene is TRBV5-4, the J gene TRBJ1-3, with no clear D. V was trimmed by 3 bases and J by 4 bases, leaving 11 bases between them. Germline CDR1 is SGHNT and CDR2 is YYREEE (reference sequence). This CDR3 spans 14 amino acids. CDR3 loop: CASSSGETGNTIYF. The DNA of the CDR3 is TGTGCCAGCAGCTCTGGGGAGACGGGAAACACCATATATTTT.

This sequence joins TRBV7-9 and TRBJ2-5; 7 bases are shared with TRBD2. V was pared by 3 bases and J by 0 bases, with 4 bases of the junction left unmatched. Germline V gene data show CDR1 as SEHNR and CDR2 as FQNEAQ (reference sequence). This CDR3 has 15 amino acids. CDR3 sequence (DNA): TGTGCCAGCAGCTTGGGAGCGGGGCACCAAGAGACCCAGTACTTC. Translation: CASSLGAGHQETQYF.

In its sample, this clone was seen many times. The V call is TRBV7-9, the J call TRBJ1-4, with D hard to call. V gave up 1 base and J gave up 6 bases, with 9 bases separating them. CDR3 length equals 14 residues. CDR1 is SEHNR and CDR2 is FQNEAQ in the germline V gene (reference sequence). CDR3 in amino acids: CASSLGLLHEKLFF. The CDR3 DNA follows: TGTGCCAGCAGCTTAGGTCTATTGCATGAAAAACTGTTTTTT. Together with reference TRBV7-9 and TRBJ1-4, the CDR3 gives the full variable domain: DTGVSQNPRHKITKRGQNVTFRCDPISEHNRLYWYRQTLGQGPEFLTYFQNEAQLEKSRLLSDRFSAERPKGSFSTLEIQRTEQGDSAMYLCASSLGLLHEKLFFGSGTQLSVL.

About this clone: Within the sample, other DNA sequences also encode this same CDR3. The chain couples TRBV9 to TRBJ1-1; no firm D call. Germline V CDR1 and CDR2: SGDLS, YYNGEE. Trimming removed 0 bases from V and 2 bases from J, with 5 bases in between. This CDR3 has 13 residues. The CDR3 region has the DNA TGTGCCAGCAGCGTAGGTCCTAACACTGAAGCTTTCTTT. This sequence encodes CASSVGPNTEAFF. Looking up the rest from reference TRBV9 and TRBJ1-1 gives the full variable domain: DSGVTQTPKHLITATGQRVTLRCSPRSGDLSVYWYQQSLDQGLQFLIQYYNGEERAKGNILERFSAQQFPDLHSELNLSSLELGDSALYFCASSVGPNTEAFFGQGTRLTVV.

The chain carries TRBV11-2 and TRBJ1-1; 7 bases are shared with TRBD1. This CDR3 is 13 amino acids long. V was clipped by 3 bases and J by 5 bases; unmatched bases: 3. CDR1 is SGHAT, CDR2 FQNNGV, per germline. CDR3 DNA: TGTGCCAGCAGCTTGATACAGGGGACTGAAGCTTTCTTT. This sequence encodes CASSLIQGTEAFF.

The chain is built from TRBV24-1 and TRBJ1-2; TRBD1 agrees at 8 bases. Per the germline V gene, CDR1 is KGHDR and CDR2 is SFDVKD. This CDR3 spans 14 amino acids. With 4 bases clipped from V and 6 bases from J, the junction kept 6 bases outside the gene matches. This CDR3 reads CATSDSGQEDGYTF. DNA for the CDR3: TGTGCCACCAGTGACTCGGGACAGGAAGATGGCTACACCTTC.

This clone was found once. The chain employs TRBV28 and TRBJ2-7; D is ambiguous. The V and J ends lost 6 bases and 2 bases respectively, with 11 bases between them. The CDR3 contains 13 residues. Looked up from germline, CDR1 is MDHEN and CDR2 is SYDVKM. CDR3 region: CASSRSGTYEQYF. CDR3 nucleotides: TGTGCCAGCAGCCGGTCGGGCACCTACGAGCAGTACTTC.

This chain uses TRBV2 with TRBJ1-5; D is uncertain. V was trimmed by 5 bases and J by 7 bases, leaving 9 bases between them. The germline V gene encodes CDR1 SNHLY and CDR2 FYNNEI. The CDR3 consists of 12 residues. This CDR3 reads CASSYRRQPQHF. CDR3 bases: TGTGCCAGCAGTTACCGGAGGCAGCCCCAGCATTTT.

Remarks on this clone: This CDR3 is also generated by other DNA sequences in the sample. This chain connects TRBV5-1 to TRBJ1-2, with a weak D call TRBD1 (5 bases). Germline lookup yields CDR1 SGHRS and CDR2 YFSETQ. V was pared by 1 base and J by 3 bases, with 16 bases between. The CDR3 has 16 amino acids. The CDR3 DNA reads as TGCGCCAGCAGCTTGCTAGGGCGCGGGGGGGACTATGGCTACACCTTC. Translated: CASSLLGRGGDYGYTF. The full variable domain, rest sourced from reference TRBV5-1 and TRBJ1-2, is KAGVTQTPRYLIKTRGQQVTLSCSPISGHRSVSWYQQTPGQGLQFLFEYFSETQRNKGNFPGRFSGRQFSNSRSEMNVSTLELGDSALYLCASSLLGRGGDYGYTFGSGTRLTVV.

This chain connects TRBV27 to TRBJ2-3, with D perhaps matching TRBD1 or TRBD2 (6 bases each). Germline loops: CDR1 MNHEY, CDR2 SMNVEV (reference sequence). Trimming took 2 bases from V and 4 from J, leaving 13 bases between them. The length of the CDR3 is 15 residues. CDR3 sequence reads: CASSLSRGGADTQYF. The CDR3 DNA sequence: TGTGCCAGCAGTTTAAGCAGGGGCGGGGCAGATACGCAGTATTTT.

A single count supports this clone. V gene TRBV5-1 combines with J gene TRBJ2-7, with D possibly matching TRBD1 (6 bases). CDR3 size: 13 residues. Germline lookup yields CDR1 SGHRS and CDR2 YFSETQ. Trimming removed 2 bases from V and 5 bases from J, with 11 bases in between. The DNA for the CDR3 is TGCGCCAGCAGCTTCACAGGGCGGCACGAGCAGTACTTC. Translating it yields CASSFTGRHEQYF.

V is TRBV20-1 and J is TRBJ2-7; maybe TRBD2 (5 bases). V shed 3 bases and J shed 3 bases, with 24 bases lying between them. The CDR3 totals 17 residues. Germline V gives CDR1 DFQATT, CDR2 SNEGSKA (reference sequence). The CDR3 here is CSASEDRRTQEFYEQYF. CDR3 nucleotides: TGCAGTGCTAGTGAGGACCGGCGGACTCAAGAATTCTACGAGCAGTACTTC.

V gene TRBV10-3 combines with J gene TRBJ1-2, with 10 positions matching TRBD1. CDR1 and CDR2 from the germline V gene are ENHRY and SYGVKD. J was trimmed by 8 bases and V by 4 bases; bases with no gene match: 10. The CDR3 totals 15 residues. The CDR3 sequence: CAISGLTGGFGGYTF. The CDR3 DNA is TGTGCCATCAGTGGTTTGACAGGGGGCTTTGGCGGCTACACCTTC.

The V gene is TRBV27, the J gene TRBJ2-7; 9 bases are a match to TRBD2. V gave up 0 bases and J gave up 4 bases; unmatched junction bases: 7. Per germline, CDR1 MNHEY and CDR2 SMNVEV (reference sequence). The CDR3 contains 16 residues. The CDR3, as DNA: TGTGCCAGCAGTTTATCACCTAGCGGGATGGGGTACGAGCAGTACTTC. Amino acids: CASSLSPSGMGYEQYF.

A single count supports this clone. The V gene is TRBV15, the J gene TRBJ2-6, with D uncertain. The CDR3 totals 14 residues. Trimming removed 5 bases from V and 1 base from J, with 6 bases in between. CDR1 and CDR2 (germline): LNHNV, YYDKDF (reference sequence). CDR3 sequence: CATSGDSGANVLTF. CDR3 bases: TGTGCCACCAGCGGGGATTCTGGGGCCAACGTCCTGACTTTC.

This chain connects TRBV28 to TRBJ2-4, with TRBD2 matching over 8 bases. CDR1 MDHEN and CDR2 SYDVKM come from the germline V gene. This CDR3 is 16 amino acids long. Trimming cost V 1 base and J 0 bases; bases outside gene matches: 2. The CDR3 DNA follows: TGTGCCAGCAGTTTATCGGGGGGGATAGCCAAAAACATTCAGTACTTC. This sequence encodes CASSLSGGIAKNIQYF.

This chain links TRBV5-1 with TRBJ1-3; D ambiguous. From germline, CDR1 is SGHRS and CDR2 YFSETQ. This CDR3 is built from 16 residues. V lost 0 bases, J lost 0 bases, and 10 bases lay in between. CDR3 nucleotide sequence: TGCGCCAGCAGCTTGGCCGCCCGCTACTCTGGAAACACCATATATTTT. This gives the protein CASSLAARYSGNTIYF.

The chain links TRBV19 to TRBJ2-1; D gene ambiguous. The CDR3 contains 15 residues. V lost 4 bases and J 0 bases, leaving 10 bases between the germline ends. Looked up from germline, CDR1 is LNHDA and CDR2 is SQIVND (reference sequence). The DNA of the CDR3 is TGTGCCAGTAGTACCCGCAAAAGCTCCTACAATGAGCAGTTCTTC. It translates to CASSTRKSSYNEQFF.